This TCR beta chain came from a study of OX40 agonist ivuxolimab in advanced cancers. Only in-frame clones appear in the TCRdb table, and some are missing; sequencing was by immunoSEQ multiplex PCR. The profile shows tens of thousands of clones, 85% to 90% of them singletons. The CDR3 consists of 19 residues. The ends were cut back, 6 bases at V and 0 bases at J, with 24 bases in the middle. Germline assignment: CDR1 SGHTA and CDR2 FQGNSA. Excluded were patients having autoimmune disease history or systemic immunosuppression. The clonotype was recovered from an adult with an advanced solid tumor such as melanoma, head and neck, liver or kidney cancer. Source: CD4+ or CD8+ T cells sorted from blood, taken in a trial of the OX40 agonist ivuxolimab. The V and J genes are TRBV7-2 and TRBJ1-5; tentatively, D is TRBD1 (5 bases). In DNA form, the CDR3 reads TGTGCCAGCAGTCTTAGTCGGGACCCGGCCATGTATAGCAATCAGCCCCAGCATTTT. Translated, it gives CASSLSRDPAMYSNQPQHF. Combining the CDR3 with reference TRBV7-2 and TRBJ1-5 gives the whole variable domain GAGVSQSPSNKVTEKGKDVELRCDPISGHTALYWYRQSLGQGLEFLIYFQGNSAPDKSGLPSDRFSAERTGGSVSTLTIQRTQQEDSAVYLCASSLSRDPAMYSNQPQHFGDGTRLSIL.